The table lists the clone carrying this TCR beta chain with many counts. Its antigen is as yet unknown. Lactation, pregnancy, other autoimmune disease or uncontrolled infection led to exclusion of patients. This specimen belongs to a study of T cells in Graves' hyperthyroidism and ophthalmopathy. The study, taken as a whole, reports: Researchers report that a 13 V-J model separated ophthalmopathy from stable hyperthyroidism.

The TCR beta CDR3 regions underwent amplification using RNA transcripts as the source. The study used the HTBI primer set for a first-round RT-PCR of the TCR CDR3. From the multiplex PCR reads, TCRdb called clonotypes with MiXCR, one entry per CDR3 protein. The sample carries some 600,000 distinct CDR3 sequences, over 11% recorded once. The CDR3 contains 19 residues. V shed 1 base, J shed 2 bases, and the junction held 15 bases outside the gene matches. Germline V gene sequence: CDR1 MGHDK, CDR2 SYGVNS. Sequenced: blood. The chain combines TRBV25-1 with TRBJ2-3; 7 nucleotides match TRBD1. This TCR came from a woman aged 30 to 39 with Graves' hyperthyroidism that later progressed to Graves' ophthalmopathy. The CDR3 here is CASSEFPKLRDSYTDTQYF. DNA for the CDR3: TGTGCCAGCAGTGAATTCCCCAAACTTAGGGACAGCTACACAGATACGCAGTATTTT.